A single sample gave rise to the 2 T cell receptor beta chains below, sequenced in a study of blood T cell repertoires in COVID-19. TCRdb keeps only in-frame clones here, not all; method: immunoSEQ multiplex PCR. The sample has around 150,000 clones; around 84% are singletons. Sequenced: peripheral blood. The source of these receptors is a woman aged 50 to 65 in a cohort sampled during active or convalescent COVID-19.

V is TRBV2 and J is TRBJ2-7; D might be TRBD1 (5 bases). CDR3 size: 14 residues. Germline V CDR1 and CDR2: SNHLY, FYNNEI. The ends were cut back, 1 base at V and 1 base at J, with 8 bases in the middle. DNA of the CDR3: TGTGCCAGCAGTGAAGGGACATTTTCCTACGAGCAGTACTTC. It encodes CASSEGTFSYEQYF.

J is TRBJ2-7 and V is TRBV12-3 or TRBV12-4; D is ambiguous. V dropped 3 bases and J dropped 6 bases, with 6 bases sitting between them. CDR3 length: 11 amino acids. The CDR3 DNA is TGTGCCAGCAGTTTGCTAGGCGAGCAGTACTTC. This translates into CASSLLGEQYF.